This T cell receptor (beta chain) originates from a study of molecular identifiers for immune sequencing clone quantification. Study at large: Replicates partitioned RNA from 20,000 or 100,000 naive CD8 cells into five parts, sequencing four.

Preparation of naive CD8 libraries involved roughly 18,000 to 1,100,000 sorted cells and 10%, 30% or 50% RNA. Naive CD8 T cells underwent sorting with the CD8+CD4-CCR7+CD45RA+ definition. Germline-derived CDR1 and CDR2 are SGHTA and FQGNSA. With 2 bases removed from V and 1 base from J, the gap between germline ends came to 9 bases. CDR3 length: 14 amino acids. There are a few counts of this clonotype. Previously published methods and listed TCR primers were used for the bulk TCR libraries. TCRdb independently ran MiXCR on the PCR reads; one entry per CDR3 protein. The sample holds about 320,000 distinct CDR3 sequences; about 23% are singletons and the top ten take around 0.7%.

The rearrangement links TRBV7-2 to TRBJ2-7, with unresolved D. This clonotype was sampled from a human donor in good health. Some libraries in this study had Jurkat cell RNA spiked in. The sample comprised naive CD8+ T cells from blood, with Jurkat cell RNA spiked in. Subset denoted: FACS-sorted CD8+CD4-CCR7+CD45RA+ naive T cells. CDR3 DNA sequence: TGTGCCAGCAGCTTAAGTGACACTTCCTACGAGCAGTACTTC. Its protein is CASSLSDTSYEQYF.